These 20 T cell receptor beta chains originate from one sample sequenced in a study of blood T cell repertoires in COVID-19. The assay was immunoSEQ multiplex PCR, and TCRdb's table has in-frame clones only and misses some. The sample holds under 300,000 clones, roughly 80% seen once. Source material: peripheral blood. The receptors were sampled from a woman aged 40 to 50 with active or convalescent COVID-19.

The rearrangement joins TRBV10-3 to TRBJ1-5; D is undetermined. The V end lost 0 bases, the J end lost 0 bases, and 6 bases lay between the germline ends. The CDR3 is made up of 15 amino acids. The germline gives CDR1 ENHRY, CDR2 SYGVKD. CDR3 coding DNA: TGTGCCATCAGTGAGTCGGAGAATAGCAATCAGCCCCAGCATTTT. Protein sequence: CAISESENSNQPQHF.

The CDR3: CASSYARGSSNQPQHF. DNA of the CDR3: TGTGCCAGCAGTTACGCACGGGGTTCTAGCAATCAGCCCCAGCATTTT. The chain links TRBV6-5 to TRBJ1-5; no clear D. The CDR3 has 16 amino acids. Germline CDR1 and CDR2: MNHEY and SVGAGI. V lost 2 bases and J 0 bases, leaving 11 bases between the germline ends.

The chain recombines TRBV6-5 with TRBJ1-1; 7 bases are shared with TRBD1. V lost 7 bases, J lost 10 bases, and 9 bases stayed unmatched. Germline assignment: CDR1 MNHEY and CDR2 SVGAGI. The CDR3 is 12 residues long. The CDR3: CASIPNRGSAFF. In DNA form, the CDR3 reads TGTGCCAGCATTCCGAACAGGGGTTCAGCTTTCTTT.

V is TRBV4-1 and J is TRBJ2-3, with 8 bases lining up with TRBD1. Germline CDR1 MGHRA, CDR2 YSYEKL. CDR3 length equals 15 residues. Germline trimming cut 4 bases from V and 3 bases from J; bases unmatched to any gene: 6. CDR3 loop: CASSPRTGRTDTQYF. The DNA for the CDR3 is TGCGCCAGCAGCCCCCGGACAGGGAGGACAGATACGCAGTATTTT.

The V call is TRBV19, the J call TRBJ1-6; TRBD1 matches 8 bases. The CDR3 is 15 amino acids. After removal of 3 bases from V and 7 bases from J, the junction contained 5 bases not matched to a gene. CDR1 LNHDA and CDR2 SQIVND come from the germline V gene (reference sequence). Here the CDR3 DNA reads TGTGCCAGTAGTATTAGGGGACAGGTGAATTCACCCCTCCACTTT. Translating it yields CASSIRGQVNSPLHF.

The chain is built from TRBV30 and TRBJ1-2; TRBD1 aligns across 7 bases. The CDR3 has 14 residues. In germline, CDR1 is GTSNPN, CDR2 SVGIG (reference sequence). V gave up 0 bases and J gave up 8 bases; unmatched junction bases: 9. The DNA for the CDR3 is TGTGCCTGGAGTGTAGGACAGGCCCTGGGAGGCTACACCTTC. Protein sequence: CAWSVGQALGGYTF.

This clone was seen just once. The chain recombines TRBV6-4 with TRBJ2-7, with TRBD1 matching 9 bases. Trimming removed 2 bases from V and 3 bases from J; junction bases left unmatched: 14. CDR1 is MRHNA, CDR2 SNTAGT, per germline. CDR3 length: 18 amino acids. The CDR3 nucleotides are TGTGCCAGCAGTGACCCAAAGTCGGACAGGGGTCGATTCTACGAGCAGTACGTC. Translation gives CASSDPKSDRGRFYEQYV.

The rearrangement links TRBV10-3 to TRBJ1-6; a weak D match, TRBD1 (5 bases). Germline lookup yields CDR1 ENHRY and CDR2 SYGVKD. Trimming removed 10 bases at V and 6 bases at J, with 16 bases between. The CDR3 is 14 amino acids. The CDR3 sequence is CATNRGSGNSPLHF. The CDR3, as DNA: TGTGCCACAAATAGGGGATCCGGTAATTCACCCCTCCACTTT.

The V gene is TRBV5-1, the J gene TRBJ2-7; 12 bases align to TRBD2. CDR3 length equals 14 residues. Looked up from germline, CDR1 is SGHRS and CDR2 is YFSETQ. The ends lost 7 bases at V and 2 bases at J; junction bases unmatched: 4. The CDR3 DNA reads as TGCGCCAGCGGAAGGACTAGCGGGGCCTACGAGCAGTACTTC. It codes for CASGRTSGAYEQYF.

The rearrangement joins TRBV5-1 to TRBJ1-1; D is perhaps TRBD1 (6 bases). This CDR3 comprises 13 residues. V dropped 3 bases and J dropped 2 bases, with 8 bases sitting between them. Looked up from germline, CDR1 is SGHRS and CDR2 is YFSETQ. CDR3 sequence: CASSWTVNTEAFF. CDR3 sequence (DNA): TGCGCCAGCAGCTGGACAGTTAACACTGAAGCTTTCTTT.

J is TRBJ1-2 and V is TRBV28, with 7 bases aligning to TRBD1. The CDR3 spans 13 residues. Trimming cost V 8 bases and J 6 bases; bases outside gene matches: 9. CDR1 MDHEN and CDR2 SYDVKM come from the germline V gene. CDR3 in DNA: TGTGCCAGCGGCCCGACAGGGTATCATGGCTACACCTTC. It yields the protein CASGPTGYHGYTF.

The J gene is TRBJ1-2, the V gene TRBV7-2; 7 bases are a match to TRBD1. Germline V gene lookup returns CDR1 SGHTA and CDR2 FQGNSA. The CDR3 runs 13 residues. The ends lost 5 bases at V and 5 bases at J; junction bases unmatched: 5. The CDR3 spells CASSHPTGYGYTF. The CDR3 DNA follows: TGTGCCAGCAGCCACCCGACAGGGTATGGCTACACCTTC.

The chain joins TRBV10-3 to TRBJ2-7, with a weak D call TRBD1 (5 bases). V was pared by 4 bases and J by 2 bases, with 6 bases between. CDR1 is ENHRY, CDR2 SYGVKD, per germline. The CDR3 length is 12 residues. The DNA of the CDR3 is TGTGCCATCAGTGGACAGACCTACGAGCAGTACTTC. This encodes CAISGQTYEQYF.

This sequence joins TRBV23-1 and TRBJ1-6; no clear D. TRBV23-1 is assigned to the ORF class and has an uncertain function. The length of the CDR3 is 16 residues. Trimming took 4 bases from V and 7 from J, leaving 17 bases between them. CDR3 bases: TGCGCCAGCAGTCCAAGGTGGTGTGCGGAGAATTCACCCCTCCACTTT. It encodes CASSPRWCAENSPLHF.

The rearrangement uses TRBV7-9 and TRBJ2-7; 10 positions match TRBD1. CDR3 size: 15 residues. Germline V gene lookup returns CDR1 SEHNR and CDR2 FQNEAQ (reference sequence). The V and J ends lost 4 bases and 2 bases, in that order; junction bases with no gene match: 5. As DNA, the CDR3 is TGTGCCAGCAGCTCTTACGGGACAGGGGCCTACGAGCAGTACTTC. Translating it yields CASSSYGTGAYEQYF.

The V and J genes are TRBV14 and TRBJ2-6, with TRBD1 matching over 11 bases. CDR1 is SGHDN, CDR2 FVKESK, per germline. J lost 2 bases, V lost 1 base, and 13 bases had no gene match. The CDR3 consists of 21 residues. The CDR3 region has the DNA TGTGCCAGCAGCCAAGCCCCGGACAGGGGGCTGTGGGATACTGGGGCCAACGTCCTGACTTTC. This sequence encodes CASSQAPDRGLWDTGANVLTF.

In regard to this clone: The same CDR3 is also encoded by other DNA sequences in this sample. The V call is TRBV28, the J call TRBJ1-4, with 11 bases lining up with TRBD1. CDR3 length: 15 residues. Germline CDR1 MDHEN, CDR2 SYDVKM. J gave up 8 bases and V 2 bases, and 4 bases lay outside the gene matches. The CDR3 spells CASSLPGTGGEKLFF. The CDR3 DNA is TGTGCCAGCAGTTTACCGGGGACAGGGGGAGAAAAACTGTTTTTT.

The J gene is TRBJ1-6, the V gene TRBV11-1; D is perhaps TRBD1 (6 bases). Germline V lookup: CDR1 SGHAT, CDR2 FQDESV (reference sequence). V was clipped by 4 bases and J by 7 bases, with 11 bases between them. The CDR3 runs to 14 residues. CDR3 bases: TGTGCCAGCAGCTCAACAGGGTACAATTCACCCCTCCACTTT. The encoded protein is CASSSTGYNSPLHF.

This clone has just one count. V and J are TRBV7-9 and TRBJ2-1; the D gene is possibly TRBD1 (7 bases). This CDR3 contains 15 residues. Germline CDR1 reads SEHNR; CDR2 reads FQNEAQ (reference sequence). V lost 3 bases, J lost 4 bases, and 13 bases lay in between. CDR3 region: CASSFPRGEYNEQFF. CDR3 bases: TGTGCCAGCAGCTTCCCCAGGGGGGAATACAATGAGCAGTTCTTC.

This sequence joins TRBV20-1 and TRBJ2-5; D remains ambiguous. The CDR3 loop spans 11 amino acids. Trimming cost V 3 bases and J 3 bases, with 5 bases left between them. The germline gives CDR1 DFQATT, CDR2 SNEGSKA (reference sequence). The CDR3 protein is CSASQEETQYF. The CDR3 bases are TGCAGTGCTAGTCAGGAAGAGACCCAGTACTTC.